The text below deals with one TCR beta chain. Its antigen is as yet unknown. Absent ophthalmopathy progression within 18 months defined stable Graves' hyperthyroidism. This specimen belongs to a study of T cells in Graves' hyperthyroidism and ophthalmopathy. Study-wide points: A model using 13 V-J features told ophthalmopathy apart from stable hyperthyroidism.

Authors of the study amplified TCR beta CDR3 regions from RNA transcripts. Carried out on the TCR CDR3, a first-round RT-PCR used the HTBI primer set. TCRdb re-called the multiplex PCR reads through MiXCR, storing one row per CDR3 protein. The data hold fewer than 850,000 distinct CDR3 sequences, with roughly 17% observed a single time. This CDR3 has 14 residues. Germline lookup yields CDR1 SQVTM and CDR2 ANQGSEA. The ends were cut back, 3 bases at V and 7 bases at J, with 15 bases in the middle. The chain uses TRBV29-1 and TRBJ1-4, with D possibly being TRBD1 (5 bases). This clonotype was sampled from a man aged 45-65 years with Graves' hyperthyroidism. The sequencing input was blood. CDR3 nucleotides: TGCAGCGTTGATGGGCAGGGCGTAGGTGAAAAACTGTTTTTT. Protein: CSVDGQGVGEKLFF.